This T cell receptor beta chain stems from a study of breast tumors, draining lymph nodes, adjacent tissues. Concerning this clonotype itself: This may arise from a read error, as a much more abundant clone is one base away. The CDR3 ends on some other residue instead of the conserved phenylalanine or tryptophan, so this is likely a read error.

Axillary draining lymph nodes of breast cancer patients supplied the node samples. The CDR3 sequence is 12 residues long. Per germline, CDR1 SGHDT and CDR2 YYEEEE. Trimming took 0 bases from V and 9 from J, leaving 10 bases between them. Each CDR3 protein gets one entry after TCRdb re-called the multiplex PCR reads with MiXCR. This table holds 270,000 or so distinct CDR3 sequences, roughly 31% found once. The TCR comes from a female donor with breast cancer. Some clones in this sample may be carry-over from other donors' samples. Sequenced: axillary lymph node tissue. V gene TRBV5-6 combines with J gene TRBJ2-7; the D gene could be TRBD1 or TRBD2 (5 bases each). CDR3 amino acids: CASSLGGVRQYL. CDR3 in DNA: TGTGCCAGCAGCTTGGGAGGGGTCCGGCAGTACCTC.